The 14 T cell receptor beta chains listed next were all sequenced from one sample in a study of blood T cell repertoires in COVID-19. Libraries were prepared by immunoSEQ multiplex PCR; TCRdb keeps only in-frame clonotypes and omits some of them. The top ten hold less than 2% of the sample, which has some 270,000 clones, around 90% seen once. Sequenced: PBMCs or T cells enriched from blood (not recorded which). The source is a woman aged 40-49 years who had recovered from COVID-19.

This chain links TRBV11-1 with TRBJ2-1; perhaps TRBD1 as D (5 bases). The CDR3 contains 14 residues. Per the germline V gene, CDR1 is SGHAT and CDR2 is FQDESV (reference sequence). The ends were cut back, 1 base at V and 3 bases at J, with 7 bases in the middle. The CDR3: CASSLVGDYNEQFF. The CDR3 DNA is TGTGCCAGCAGCTTAGTAGGGGACTACAATGAGCAGTTCTTC.

The V and J genes are TRBV9 and TRBJ1-1, with TRBD1 identical over 7 bases. CDR3 length: 16 residues. Looked up from germline, CDR1 is SGDLS and CDR2 is YYNGEE. The V gene end was trimmed by 0 bases and the J gene end by 7 bases; junction bases not matched to a gene: 12. CDR3: CASSVDPGQTFHEAFF. DNA of the CDR3: TGTGCCAGCAGCGTAGATCCGGGACAGACTTTTCATGAAGCTTTCTTT.

The chain is built from TRBV11-3 and TRBJ2-3, with D tentatively TRBD2 (6 bases). V dropped 5 bases and J dropped 5 bases, with 8 bases sitting between them. CDR1 and CDR2 from the germline V gene are SGHNT and YENEEA. The CDR3 sequence is 12 residues long. This chain's CDR3 is CASSHSGDTQYF. CDR3 DNA sequence: TGTGCCAGCAGCCATAGCGGAGATACGCAGTATTTT.

The genes are TRBV27 and TRBJ2-3; 11 bases are shared with TRBD1. There are 16 residues in the CDR3. J lost 7 bases, V lost 8 bases, and 14 bases had no gene match. The germline gives CDR1 MNHEY, CDR2 SMNVEV (reference sequence). Here the CDR3 reads CASLRWTGGPGNTQYF. The CDR3 nucleotides are TGTGCCAGCCTTCGCTGGACAGGGGGCCCGGGGAATACGCAGTATTTT.

The V gene is TRBV10-1, the J gene TRBJ2-7; 9 bases map to TRBD2. The CDR3 consists of 15 residues. CDR1 and CDR2 from the germline V gene are WNHNN and SYGVQD (reference sequence). The V and J ends lost 7 bases and 6 bases, in that order; junction bases with no gene match: 13. The CDR3 protein is CASILRGGLHREQYF. CDR3 DNA: TGCGCCAGCATTCTGCGGGGGGGCCTTCACCGCGAGCAGTACTTC.

The chain links TRBV6-5 to TRBJ2-3; 10 bases map to TRBD1. The CDR3 totals 15 residues. CDR1 and CDR2 from the germline V gene are MNHEY and SVGAGI. V shed 6 bases and J 3 bases; nucleotides not matched to a gene: 6. In nucleotides, the CDR3 is TGTGCCAGCAGCCCGGGACAGGGGCGAACAGATACGCAGTATTTT. It yields the protein CASSPGQGRTDTQYF.

There are a few counts of this clone. The gene calls are TRBV6-6 and TRBJ1-2; 9 bases are shared with TRBD1. The V and J ends lost 6 bases and 12 bases, in that order; junction bases with no gene match: 11. CDR1 is MNHNY, CDR2 SVGAGI, per germline (reference sequence). This CDR3 contains 13 residues. The CDR3 protein is CASRAGGQGYHTF. In DNA, the CDR3 is TGTGCCAGCAGGGCCGGAGGACAGGGGTACCACACCTTC.

V is TRBV18 and J is TRBJ2-5, with D possibly TRBD2 on 6 matching bases. The germline V gene encodes CDR1 KGHSH and CDR2 LQKENI. The CDR3 covers 13 residues. V shed 4 bases and J shed 4 bases, with 10 bases lying between them. As DNA, the CDR3 is TGTGCCAGCTCACTCCACGGGGGAGAGACCCAGTACTTC. Translated, it gives CASSLHGGETQYF.

By sample share, this clone is medium-sized (0.01 to 0.1%). This chain joins TRBV15 and TRBJ2-7; D uncertain. Germline V lookup: CDR1 LNHNV, CDR2 YYDKDF (reference sequence). The length of the CDR3 is 15 residues. The V gene lost 0 bases and the J gene lost 5 bases, with 14 bases spanning the gap. CDR3 DNA: TGTGCCACCAGCAGAGATCGCGGAACCCTCGACGAGCAGTACTTC. This sequence encodes CATSRDRGTLDEQYF. The variable domain in full, with the rest retrieved from reference TRBV15 and TRBJ2-7, is DAMVIQNPRYQVTQFGKPVTLSCSQTLNHNVMYWYQQKSSQAPKLLFHYYDKDFNNEADTPDNFQSRRPNTSFCFLDIRSPGLGDTAMYLCATSRDRGTLDEQYFGPGTRLTVT.

This chain links TRBV19 with TRBJ2-2; 7 bases are a match to TRBD1. The CDR3 is made up of 16 amino acids. Trimming removed 5 bases from V and 1 base from J; junction bases left unmatched: 7. CDR1 LNHDA and CDR2 SQIVND come from the germline V gene (reference sequence). In DNA form, the CDR3 reads TGTGCCAGTAGTGCCTCGACAGGGTTGAACACCGGGGAGCTGTTTTTT. As protein: CASSASTGLNTGELFF.

The genes are TRBV11-3 and TRBJ2-1, with D tentatively TRBD2 (6 bases). Germline CDR1 reads SGHNT; CDR2 reads YENEEA. Between the trimmed V and J ends, which lost 4 bases and 9 bases, there was a span of 10 bases. This CDR3 comprises 12 residues. The CDR3 spells CASSSSGFEQFF. The CDR3 coding sequence is TGTGCCAGCAGCTCAAGCGGGTTTGAGCAGTTCTTC.

The chain links TRBV30 to TRBJ2-4; 9 bases align to TRBD1. Germline CDR1 and CDR2: GTSNPN and SVGIG (reference sequence). V lost 0 bases and J lost 0; bases outside the gene matches: 3. The length of the CDR3 is 16 residues. Written as DNA, the CDR3 is TGTGCCTGGAGTGTGGGACAGGGCAGAGCCAAAAACATTCAGTACTTC. Its protein is CAWSVGQGRAKNIQYF.

The gene calls are TRBV4-2 and TRBJ2-7, with no clear D. Trimming took 1 base from V and 5 from J, leaving 15 bases between them. Germline values: CDR1 LGHNA, CDR2 YNFKEQ. The CDR3 runs 15 residues. The CDR3 spells CASSQGSGFRDEQYF. The CDR3 nucleotides are TGTGCCAGCAGCCAAGGATCTGGATTTCGGGACGAGCAGTACTTC.

This rearrangement joins TRBV5-1 to TRBJ2-5; possibly TRBD1 for D (6 bases). Deletions cut 4 bases from V and 0 bases from J, with 10 bases between. The CDR3 totals 14 residues. Germline lookup yields CDR1 SGHRS and CDR2 YFSETQ. The CDR3 coding sequence is TGCGCCAGCAGCCCAGGACAGAACCAAGAGACCCAGTACTTC. This gives the protein CASSPGQNQETQYF.